Each of the 19 T cell receptor beta chains below was sequenced from the same sample in a study of blood T cell repertoires in COVID-19. Measured with immunoSEQ multiplex PCR; TCRdb has only the in-frame clones, and not every one. Of some 270,000 clones in the sample, about nine tenths were seen once. Sequenced material: PBMCs or T cells enriched from blood (not recorded which). These receptor sequences come from a woman aged 60-75 years who had recovered from COVID-19.

The genes are TRBV29-1 and TRBJ1-2; 7 bases agree with TRBD1. The CDR3 extends over 13 amino acids. CDR1 and CDR2 (germline): SQVTM, ANQGSEA. The V segment lost 6 bases and the J segment 6 bases; nucleotides outside the gene matches: 10. The CDR3 region is CSVTLTGSDGYTF. DNA for the CDR3: TGCAGCGTCACCCTGACAGGGAGTGATGGCTACACCTTC.

The V gene is TRBV24-1, the J gene TRBJ1-5; D is possibly TRBD1 (5 bases). The CDR3 is 13 amino acids. V was trimmed by 0 bases and J by 6 bases, leaving 5 bases between them. The germline V gene has CDR1 KGHDR and CDR2 SFDVKD. DNA for the CDR3: TGTGCCACCAGTGATTTGAGGGGTCAGCCCCAGCATTTT. Protein product: CATSDLRGQPQHF.

The chain recombines TRBV9 with TRBJ1-3; D gene ambiguous. Trimming pared 1 base from V and 8 bases from J, leaving 10 bases between. The CDR3 sequence is 13 residues long. Per germline, CDR1 SGDLS and CDR2 YYNGEE. Written as DNA, the CDR3 is TGTGCCAGCAGCGTAAACCCCGGGTACACCATATATTTT. As protein: CASSVNPGYTIYF.

J is TRBJ2-4 and V is TRBV7-8; 13 nucleotides line up with TRBD2. Germline V gene sequence: CDR1 SGHVS, CDR2 FQNEAQ. This CDR3 has 18 amino acids. V shed 1 base and J 0 bases; nucleotides not matched to a gene: 3. The CDR3 sequence is CASSLVGLAGVAKNIQYF. Here the CDR3 DNA reads TGTGCCAGCAGCTTAGTCGGACTAGCGGGAGTAGCCAAAAACATTCAGTACTTC.

This rearrangement joins TRBV11-2 to TRBJ2-3; 8 nucleotides line up with TRBD2. The J segment lost 4 bases and the V segment lost 5 bases, leaving 8 bases of the junction unmatched. Looked up from germline, CDR1 is SGHAT and CDR2 is FQNNGV. The length of the CDR3 is 15 residues. CDR3 nucleotides: TGTGCCAGCAGCCTGATCGGACTAGCTGCAGATACGCAGTATTTT. Its protein product is CASSLIGLAADTQYF.

This clone has a single count. V and J are TRBV18 and TRBJ2-1; 12 bases line up with TRBD2. After removal of 8 bases from V and 5 bases from J, the junction contained 7 bases not matched to a gene. CDR1 is KGHSH and CDR2 is LQKENI in the germline V gene. This CDR3 is 15 amino acids long. The CDR3 reads CASTWTSGANNEQFF. The CDR3 coding sequence is TGTGCCAGCACCTGGACTAGCGGGGCAAACAATGAGCAGTTCTTC.

V and J are TRBV19 and TRBJ2-1; the D gene is possibly TRBD2 (6 bases). Germline V gene data show CDR1 as LNHDA and CDR2 as SQIVND (reference sequence). The V and J ends lost 9 bases and 7 bases respectively, with 19 bases between them. The CDR3 runs to 14 residues. The CDR3 here is CASATSPAGNEQFF. For the CDR3, the DNA is TGTGCCAGCGCCACTAGCCCCGCGGGTAATGAGCAGTTCTTC.

V usage is TRBV29-1 and J usage is TRBJ2-1; 10 bases are a match to TRBD2. V lost 8 bases, J lost 6 bases, and 4 bases stayed unmatched. The CDR3 has 12 residues. CDR1 and CDR2 from the germline V gene are SQVTM and ANQGSEA. CDR3 bases: TGCAGCACCAGACTAGCGGGCAATGAGCAGTTCTTC. Translated: CSTRLAGNEQFF.

The rearrangement links TRBV28 to TRBJ2-1; the match to TRBD2 covers 9 bases. The CDR3 loop spans 16 amino acids. Losses at the gene ends were 1 base for V and 1 base for J; bases not matched to a gene: 2. Germline CDR1 and CDR2: MDHEN and SYDVKM. The CDR3 DNA reads TGTGCCAGCAGTTTATATAGCGGGGGTTCCTACAATGAGCAGTTCTTC. This gives the protein CASSLYSGGSYNEQFF.

The V and J genes are TRBV10-3 and TRBJ1-5; D might be TRBD1 (5 bases). V was shortened by 4 bases and J by 3 bases, with 13 bases between the two germline ends. This CDR3 contains 15 residues. Per germline, CDR1 ENHRY and CDR2 SYGVKD. CDR3 nucleotide sequence: TGTGCCATCAGTGGGGGGGTCGGATTCAATCAGCCCCAGCATTTT. It specifies CAISGGVGFNQPQHF.

V is TRBV24-1 and J is TRBJ1-1; possibly TRBD1 for D (6 bases). Between the trimmed V and J ends, which lost 9 bases and 7 bases, there was a span of 14 bases. CDR1 is KGHDR and CDR2 is SFDVKD in the germline V gene. This CDR3 region has 12 residues. The CDR3 DNA reads TGTGCCACCTTGAGAGGGGGTGGTGAAGCTTTCTTT. Protein product: CATLRGGGEAFF.

The genes are TRBV5-1 and TRBJ2-2; TRBD2 is a possible D gene (5 bases). CDR3 length: 15 amino acids. The V gene's germline CDR1 is SGHRS and CDR2 YFSETQ. V gave up 2 bases and J gave up 0 bases, with 8 bases separating them. The CDR3 coding sequence is TGCGCCAGCAGCTTAGCGGCCTCGAACACCGGGGAGCTGTTTTTT. Its translation is CASSLAASNTGELFF.

The chain couples TRBV5-1 to TRBJ2-3; 9 positions agree with TRBD2. V was clipped by 6 bases and J by 4 bases; unmatched bases: 3. The CDR3 spans 13 residues. Germline loops: CDR1 SGHRS, CDR2 YFSETQ. The CDR3 reads CASNAGGPDTQYF. The CDR3, as DNA: TGCGCCAGCAACGCGGGAGGGCCAGATACGCAGTATTTT.

This clone was detected a few times. The chain recombines TRBV4-1 with TRBJ2-2; D not resolved. Germline V gene sequence: CDR1 MGHRA, CDR2 YSYEKL. V lost 6 bases to trimming and J lost 2 bases, with 10 bases between them. The CDR3 has 14 residues. In DNA, the CDR3 is TGCGCCAGCAGATTCGGTCCTAACACCGGGGAGCTGTTTTTT. Translation gives CASRFGPNTGELFF.

This sequence joins TRBV19 and TRBJ2-1, with TRBD2 identical over 11 bases. Per the germline V gene, CDR1 is LNHDA and CDR2 is SQIVND (reference sequence). The CDR3 loop spans 14 amino acids. The V segment lost 4 bases and the J segment 8 bases; nucleotides outside the gene matches: 4. DNA for the CDR3: TGTGCCAGTAGTAGCACTAGCGGGAGCTATGAGCAGTTCTTC. Translation gives CASSSTSGSYEQFF.

The chain couples TRBV3-1 (or the pseudogene TRBV3-2) to TRBJ1-2, with D maybe TRBD1 (6 bases). The V gene lost 5 bases and the J gene lost 2 bases, with 12 bases spanning the gap. Germline-derived CDR1 and CDR2 are LGHDT and YNNKEL (reference sequence). This CDR3 comprises 14 residues. CDR3 residues: CASSIGGANYGYTF. CDR3 in DNA: TGTGCCAGCAGCATAGGGGGAGCGAACTATGGCTACACCTTC.

The chain couples TRBV12-2 to TRBJ1-3. TRBV12-2 is labeled a pseudogene. This CDR3 is built from 15 residues. The CDR3 region has the DNA TGTGCAAGTCGCTTAGCCACTCTTCTGCGAAACACCATATATTTT. Its translation: CASRLATLLRNTIYF.

The V gene is TRBV6-2 or TRBV6-3, the J gene TRBJ1-1, with unresolved D. V dropped 4 bases and J dropped 0 bases, with 9 bases sitting between them. The CDR3 contains 14 residues. Germline V gene lookup returns CDR1 MNHEY and CDR2 SVGEGT. This CDR3 is CASSFHGLNTEAFF. CDR3 sequence (DNA): TGTGCCAGCAGTTTCCACGGGTTGAACACTGAAGCTTTCTTT.

The chain is built from TRBV5-1 and TRBJ2-2; 9 bases are shared with TRBD2. The V and J ends lost 4 bases and 1 base, in that order; junction bases with no gene match: 5. This CDR3 contains 16 residues. Germline-derived CDR1 and CDR2 are SGHRS and YFSETQ. CDR3 in DNA: TGCGCCAGCAGCGCGACTAGCGGCCTGAACACCGGGGAGCTGTTTTTT. It encodes CASSATSGLNTGELFF.